Shown below are 17 T cell receptor beta chains from a single sample sequenced in a study of cytomegalovirus exposure and HLA in healthy donors. In the PCR, 60 Vbeta and 13 Jbeta primers were used. Using immunoSEQ multiplex PCR, the repertoire was profiled, and TCRdb retains in-frame clones only, with some absent. The sample lists some 150,000 clones, approximately 80% occurring once. What was sequenced was PBMCs. The source of these receptors is a young woman in good health and CMV-seronegative.

This clone was counted only a few times. The rearrangement links TRBV7-2 to TRBJ1-5, with D uncertain. Germline CDR1 and CDR2: SGHTA and FQGNSA. V lost 5 bases, J lost 1 base, and 3 bases lay in between. This CDR3 comprises 12 residues. The CDR3 sequence: CASSPSNQPQHF. CDR3 in DNA: TGTGCCAGCAGCCCGAGCAATCAGCCCCAGCATTTT.

The chain links TRBV7-2 to TRBJ2-7; 9 bases are shared with TRBD2. With V trimmed by 3 bases and J by 2 bases, 5 bases remained unmatched. CDR1 is SGHTA and CDR2 is FQGNSA in the germline V gene. CDR3 size: 15 residues. This chain's CDR3 is CASSFSGGKAYEQYF. The CDR3 nucleotides read TGTGCCAGCAGCTTTAGCGGGGGAAAGGCCTACGAGCAGTACTTC. Combining the CDR3 with reference TRBV7-2 and TRBJ2-7 gives the whole variable domain GAGVSQSPSNKVTEKGKDVELRCDPISGHTALYWYRQSLGQGLEFLIYFQGNSAPDKSGLPSDRFSAERTGGSVSTLTIQRTQQEDSAVYLCASSFSGGKAYEQYFGPGTRLTVT.

This clone was detected a few times. CDR3: CASRLAGYSYNEQFF. The CDR3 DNA follows: TGTGCCAGCAGACTAGCGGGGTACTCCTACAATGAGCAGTTCTTC. The V and J genes are TRBV6-5 and TRBJ2-1; 10 nucleotides line up with TRBD2. Germline CDR1 reads MNHEY; CDR2 reads SVGAGI. The CDR3 contains 15 residues. V gave up 6 bases and J gave up 0 bases; unmatched junction bases: 2.

The J gene is TRBJ2-1, the V gene TRBV18; TRBD2 aligns across 8 bases. The J segment lost 8 bases and the V segment lost 3 bases, leaving 9 bases of the junction unmatched. This CDR3 has 15 residues. Looked up from germline, CDR1 is KGHSH and CDR2 is LQKENI. The CDR3 DNA is TGTGCCAGCTCACCTCTTGGACTAGCTCGCGATGAGCAGTTCTTC. Protein: CASSPLGLARDEQFF. Full variable domain (rest looked up from reference TRBV18 and TRBJ2-1): NAGVMQNPRHLVRRRGQEARLRCSPMKGHSHVYWYRQLPEEGLKFMVYLQKENIIDESGMPKERFSAEFPKEGPSILRIQQVVRGDSAAYFCASSPLGLARDEQFFGPGTRLTVL.

The chain recombines TRBV10-2 with TRBJ2-5; 9 positions agree with TRBD2. The CDR3 spans 16 residues. The ends lost 8 bases at V and 1 base at J; junction bases unmatched: 11. Germline V gives CDR1 WSHSY, CDR2 SAAADI. CDR3 bases: TGCGCCAGCGGTCTTCCCAGCGGGGGGTCCCAAGAGACCCAGTACTTC. Protein product: CASGLPSGGSQETQYF.

The chain recombines TRBV6-5 with TRBJ1-5; possibly TRBD1 for D (6 bases). Germline loops: CDR1 MNHEY, CDR2 SVGAGI. Trimming cost V 6 bases and J 0 bases, with 9 bases left between them. The CDR3 is made up of 14 amino acids. The CDR3 sequence: CASSRDNSNQPQHF. In nucleotides, the CDR3 is TGTGCCAGCAGCCGGGACAATAGCAATCAGCCCCAGCATTTT.

The chain employs TRBV7-2 and TRBJ2-7, with 8 nucleotides matching TRBD1. This CDR3 contains 15 residues. CDR1 is SGHTA and CDR2 is FQGNSA in the germline V gene. Germline trimming cut 5 bases from V and 4 bases from J; bases unmatched to any gene: 10. The DNA for the CDR3 is TGTGCCAGCAGCCGAGCCGGACAGGGTGGGTACGAGCAGTACTTC. Its protein product is CASSRAGQGGYEQYF.

Comments on this clone: Germline is not matched at one junction end, which may reflect a read error. The chain links TRBV16 to TRBJ1-4, with D perhaps TRBD1 (6 bases). Germline V CDR1 and CDR2: KGHSY, FQNENV. This CDR3 is built from 15 residues. The CDR3 sequence is CANSHNRAANEKLFF. The CDR3 nucleotides read TGTGCCAACAGCCACAACAGGGCGGCTAATGAAAAACTGTTTTTT.

The rearrangement joins TRBV6-5 to TRBJ2-5; possible D gene TRBD1, 5 bases. Between the trimmed V and J ends, which lost 0 bases and 3 bases, there was a span of 11 bases. This CDR3 region has 15 residues. From germline, CDR1 is MNHEY and CDR2 SVGAGI. CDR3 sequence: CASSYSLQGEETQYF. The CDR3 bases are TGTGCCAGCAGTTACTCGCTCCAGGGCGAAGAGACCCAGTACTTC.

The chain has TRBV18 and TRBJ1-4, with 7 bases identical to TRBD1. V lost 0 bases, J lost 1 base, and 2 bases stayed unmatched. The germline CDR1 and CDR2 sequences are KGHSH and LQKENI. The CDR3 is 16 residues long. In DNA, the CDR3 is TGTGCCAGCTCACCACCGACAGGGCAAACTAATGAAAAACTGTTTTTT. Encoded protein: CASSPPTGQTNEKLFF.

The chain carries TRBV5-1 and TRBJ2-7, with 7 bases lining up with TRBD2. CDR1 is SGHRS, CDR2 YFSETQ, per germline. This CDR3 contains 16 residues. V gave up 5 bases and J gave up 0 bases; unmatched junction bases: 11. The CDR3 nucleotides are TGCGCCAGCAGTGACCTGGGGGGGGAGAGCTCCTACGAGCAGTACTTC. This gives the protein CASSDLGGESSYEQYF. Based on the CDR3 plus reference TRBV5-1 and TRBJ2-7, the full variable domain is KAGVTQTPRYLIKTRGQQVTLSCSPISGHRSVSWYQQTPGQGLQFLFEYFSETQRNKGNFPGRFSGRQFSNSRSEMNVSTLELGDSALYLCASSDLGGESSYEQYFGPGTRLTVT.

CDR3: CASSLGVLQSGTEAFF. As DNA, the CDR3 is TGTGCCAGCAGCTTAGGAGTGTTACAGAGCGGGACTGAAGCTTTCTTT. The genes are TRBV7-6 and TRBJ1-1; D not certain. This CDR3 has 16 amino acids. CDR1 is SGHVS and CDR2 is FNYEAQ in the germline V gene. Trimming cost V 1 base and J 5 bases, with 17 bases left between them. The variable domain in full, completed from reference TRBV7-6 and TRBJ1-1, reads GAGVSQSPRYKVTKRGQDVALRCDPISGHVSLYWYRQALGQGPEFLTYFNYEAQQDKSGLPNDRFSAERPEGSISTLTIQRTEQRDSAMYRCASSLGVLQSGTEAFFGQGTRLTVV.

The rearrangement uses TRBV5-4 and TRBJ2-3; 14 bases are a match to TRBD2. Trimming removed 3 bases from V and 6 bases from J; junction bases left unmatched: 6. Germline CDR1 is SGHNT and CDR2 is YYREEE (reference sequence). This CDR3 comprises 16 residues. As DNA, the CDR3 is TGTGCCAGCAGCTCAGGACTAGCGGGGGGCGGCGATACGCAGTATTTT. It codes for CASSSGLAGGGDTQYF.

This clone was counted a single time. The rearrangement uses TRBV11-2 and TRBJ1-5; D is possibly TRBD1 (6 bases). Germline values: CDR1 SGHAT, CDR2 FQNNGV. V lost 5 bases, J lost 13 bases, and 18 bases lay in between. The CDR3 contains 13 residues. The DNA for the CDR3 is TGTGCCAGCAGCCGACGCGGGGGCCTCACGCAGCATTTT. Its protein is CASSRRGGLTQHF.

This sequence joins TRBV10-3 and TRBJ1-4; D call uncertain. The CDR3 runs 16 residues. V was pared by 4 bases and J by 5 bases, with 17 bases between. Germline CDR1 ENHRY, CDR2 SYGVKD. CDR3: CAISAPRRAGNEKLFF. For the CDR3, the DNA is TGTGCCATCAGTGCCCCGAGGAGGGCGGGGAATGAAAAACTGTTTTTT.

V and J are TRBV19 and TRBJ1-6; the D gene is possibly TRBD1 (6 bases). Germline values: CDR1 LNHDA, CDR2 SQIVND (reference sequence). The CDR3 is 18 residues long. Between the trimmed V and J ends, which lost 3 bases and 5 bases, there was a span of 20 bases. As DNA, the CDR3 is TGTGCCAGTAGTATGAGAAACAGGGCGACGGTAGATAATTCACCCCTCCACTTT. Translated: CASSMRNRATVDNSPLHF.

The chain combines TRBV30 with TRBJ1-2, with D maybe TRBD1 (5 bases). The CDR3 consists of 12 residues. The germline V and J ends were trimmed by 1 base and 2 bases, with 5 bases remaining between them. Germline CDR1 reads GTSNPN; CDR2 reads SVGIG (reference sequence). CDR3 loop: CAWSDRNYGYTF. The CDR3 bases are TGTGCCTGGAGTGACAGGAACTATGGCTACACCTTC.